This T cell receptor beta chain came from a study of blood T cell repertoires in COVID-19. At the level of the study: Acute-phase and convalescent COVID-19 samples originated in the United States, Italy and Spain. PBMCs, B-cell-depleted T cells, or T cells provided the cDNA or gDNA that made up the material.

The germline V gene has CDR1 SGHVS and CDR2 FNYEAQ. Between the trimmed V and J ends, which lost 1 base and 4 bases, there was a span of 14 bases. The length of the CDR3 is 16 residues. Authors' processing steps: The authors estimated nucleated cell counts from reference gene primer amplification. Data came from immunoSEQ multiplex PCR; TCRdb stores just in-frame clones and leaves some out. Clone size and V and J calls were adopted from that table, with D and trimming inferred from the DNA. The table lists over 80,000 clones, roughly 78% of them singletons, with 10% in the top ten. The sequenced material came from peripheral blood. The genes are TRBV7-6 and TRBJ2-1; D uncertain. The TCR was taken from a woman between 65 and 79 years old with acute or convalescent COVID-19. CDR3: CASSLGSSQPYNEQFF. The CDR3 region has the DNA TGTGCCAGCAGCTTAGGTAGTTCCCAACCATACAATGAGCAGTTCTTC.